In its sample, the clone carrying this T cell receptor beta chain was seen many times. Its antigen is currently unknown. Genomic DNA yielded TCR beta CDR3, amplified by two-round multiplex PCR. For every TRBV and TRBJ gene, a specific primer was used in first-round PCR. A single record per CDR3 protein comes from TCRdb applying MiXCR to the multiplex PCR reads. The table lists some 38,000 distinct CDR3 sequences, roughly 24% of them singletons. This entry comes from a study of prognosis after radiotherapy for stage I lung cancer. Points from the study as a whole: Where distant metastases developed, patients had lower Shannon entropy after stereotactic body radiation therapy. Usage of the TRBV and TRBJ genes (in patients with versus without metastases) was reportedly different.

The material was PBMCs, obtained before or after stereotactic body radiation therapy (not recorded which). This TCR was sampled from a donor at least 50 years old with non-small cell lung cancer.

CDR3 DNA: TGTGCCAGCAGGGGAGGGACAGGGAATCAGCCCCAGCATTTT. This codes for CASRGGTGNQPQHF. The chain joins TRBV28 to TRBJ1-5, with TRBD1 matching 9 bases. V was pared by 6 bases and J by 4 bases, with 4 bases of the junction left unmatched. In germline, CDR1 is MDHEN, CDR2 SYDVKM. CDR3 length equals 14 residues.